Presented here are 24 T cell receptor beta chains from one specimen sequenced in a study of shared clonotypes between healthy human individuals. The assay was immunoSEQ multiplex PCR, and TCRdb's table has in-frame clones only and misses some. The table records about 2 million clones, about 95% of them present only once. Naivety among CD8 cells was defined by CD45RO negativity and positive CCR7 selection, thereby excluding terminally differentiated effector memory CD45RA+ cells. The sequencing input was naive CD8+ T cells sorted from blood. Receptors originate from a man aged 18 to 29 in good health.

Regarding this clone: Other DNA sequences in the sample encode the same CDR3. The CDR3: CASSLDRGGSPLHF. CDR3 DNA sequence: TGTGCCAGCAGCCTGGACAGGGGGGGGTCACCCCTCCACTTT. The chain carries TRBV6-5 and TRBJ1-6; 10 bases are a match to TRBD1. J gave up 10 bases and V 6 bases, and 6 bases lay outside the gene matches. The CDR3 has 14 amino acids. Germline V gives CDR1 MNHEY, CDR2 SVGAGI.

V is TRBV28 and J is TRBJ2-7; 14 nucleotides line up with TRBD2. From germline, CDR1 is MDHEN and CDR2 SYDVKM. The V segment lost 1 base and the J segment 2 bases; nucleotides outside the gene matches: 1. The CDR3 extends over 16 amino acids. The CDR3 spells CASSLSGLAGAYEQYF. CDR3 nucleotide sequence: TGTGCCAGCAGTTTATCGGGACTAGCGGGAGCCTACGAGCAGTACTTC.

V usage is TRBV28 and J usage is TRBJ2-1, with 9 bases that match TRBD1. The CDR3 is 14 residues long. J was trimmed by 10 bases and V by 3 bases; bases with no gene match: 7. CDR1 is MDHEN, CDR2 SYDVKM, per germline. CDR3 in amino acids: CASSFVGGTGEQFF. CDR3 nucleotide sequence: TGTGCCAGCAGTTTCGTTGGAGGGACAGGGGAGCAGTTCTTC.

V gene TRBV4-3 combines with J gene TRBJ1-6; D not certain. The CDR3 has 18 residues. Germline CDR1 is LGHNA and CDR2 is YSLEER. The V end was cut by 0 bases, the J end by 1 base, with 13 bases between. The CDR3 DNA is TGCGCCAGCAGCCAAGATTTCGGGGAGCGGTCCTATAATTCACCCCTCCACTTT. It is translated as CASSQDFGERSYNSPLHF.

The rearrangement links TRBV4-1 to TRBJ2-2; D is undetermined. This CDR3 comprises 14 residues. The ends were cut back, 3 bases at V and 5 bases at J, with 10 bases in the middle. Germline CDR1 is MGHRA and CDR2 is YSYEKL. This chain's CDR3 is CASSHLQLTGELFF. CDR3 nucleotide sequence: TGCGCCAGCAGCCATCTACAGTTGACCGGGGAGCTGTTTTTT.

V and J are TRBV7-8 and TRBJ1-4; tentative D call: TRBD1 (6 bases). Germline V gene data show CDR1 as SGHVS and CDR2 as FQNEAQ. V lost 3 bases, J lost 4 bases, and 12 bases lay in between. This CDR3 is built from 15 residues. CDR3 DNA sequence: TGTGCCAGCAGCTTCAACGAACAGGGTAATGAAAAACTGTTTTTT. Protein product: CASSFNEQGNEKLFF.

The chain combines TRBV27 with TRBJ1-2; 7 bases map to TRBD1. The germline V gene has CDR1 MNHEY and CDR2 SMNVEV (reference sequence). V was clipped by 6 bases and J by 6 bases; unmatched bases: 7. The CDR3 sequence is 13 residues long. The CDR3 bases are TGTGCCAGCAGCTACCGAGGACAGGATGGCTACACCTTC. Amino acid sequence: CASSYRGQDGYTF.

The V gene is TRBV7-9, the J gene TRBJ2-7; TRBD1 aligns across 8 bases. CDR1 and CDR2 from the germline V gene are SEHNR and FQNEAQ (reference sequence). CDR3 length: 15 amino acids. Trimming cost V 4 bases and J 5 bases; bases outside gene matches: 10. CDR3 region: CASSSVDRAVNEQYF. As DNA, the CDR3 is TGTGCCAGCAGCTCAGTGGACAGGGCTGTGAACGAGCAGTACTTC.

The rearrangement joins TRBV19 to TRBJ2-1; D unresolved. This CDR3 comprises 15 residues. Trimming took 4 bases from V and 3 from J, leaving 13 bases between them. CDR1 LNHDA and CDR2 SQIVND come from the germline V gene (reference sequence). CDR3: CASSTPEALYNEQFF. CDR3 nucleotides: TGTGCCAGTAGTACCCCTGAAGCCCTCTACAATGAGCAGTTCTTC.

This chain joins TRBV29-1 and TRBJ1-1, with D possibly TRBD1 on 5 matching bases. The germline gives CDR1 SQVTM, CDR2 ANQGSEA. V lost 0 bases and J lost 5, with 10 bases in between. The CDR3 consists of 13 residues. CDR3 protein: CSVEDKGWTEAFF. The DNA for the CDR3 is TGCAGCGTTGAAGATAAGGGGTGGACTGAAGCTTTCTTT.

The chain carries TRBV6-5 and TRBJ1-5, with unresolved D. Germline CDR1 is MNHEY and CDR2 is SVGAGI. The CDR3 sequence is 11 residues long. Trimming removed 6 bases from V and 9 bases from J, with 9 bases in between. In DNA form, the CDR3 reads TGTGCCAGCAGAAGTGATGGGCCCCAGCATTTT. Translation: CASRSDGPQHF.

V usage is TRBV28 and J usage is TRBJ1-1; 7 bases align to TRBD1. V gave up 5 bases and J gave up 0 bases; unmatched junction bases: 12. The CDR3 covers 17 residues. Germline-derived CDR1 and CDR2 are MDHEN and SYDVKM. In nucleotides, the CDR3 is TGTGCCAGCAGTCCCCGGTACCCGACAGGGATGAACACTGAAGCTTTCTTT. Amino acid sequence: CASSPRYPTGMNTEAFF.

This chain uses TRBV15 with TRBJ2-7, with TRBD2 as a possible D gene (6 bases). The CDR3 runs 15 residues. V lost 8 bases to trimming and J lost 1 base, with 18 bases between them. CDR1 is LNHNV and CDR2 is YYDKDF in the germline V gene (reference sequence). In nucleotides, the CDR3 is TGTGCCACCTCCCTCCCGGGGGTCGGTTCCTACGAGCAGTACTTC. Translated, it gives CATSLPGVGSYEQYF. The entire variable domain, with the rest obtained from reference TRBV15 and TRBJ2-7, is as follows: DAMVIQNPRYQVTQFGKPVTLSCSQTLNHNVMYWYQQKSSQAPKLLFHYYDKDFNNEADTPDNFQSRRPNTSFCFLDIRSPGLGDTAMYLCATSLPGVGSYEQYFGPGTRLTVT.

The V and J genes are TRBV9 and TRBJ2-7; D is unclear. Trimming took off 1 base at V and 3 bases at J, with 11 bases between the two ends. The CDR3 consists of 14 residues. Germline-derived CDR1 and CDR2 are SGDLS and YYNGEE. CDR3 loop: CASSVNNRDYEQYF. In DNA, the CDR3 is TGTGCCAGCAGCGTAAACAACAGAGACTACGAGCAGTACTTC.

The chain has TRBV4-1 and TRBJ1-1; D is possibly TRBD1 (6 bases). Germline V gene data show CDR1 as MGHRA and CDR2 as YSYEKL. There are 16 residues in the CDR3. Deletions cut 1 base from V and 1 base from J, with 13 bases between. The CDR3: CASSQGWGGGNTEAFF. The CDR3 bases are TGCGCCAGCAGCCAAGGTTGGGGGGGCGGGAACACTGAAGCTTTCTTT.

This clone is a singleton in its sample. Other DNA sequences within the sample encode an identical CDR3. This chain uses TRBV19 with TRBJ2-7; the D gene could be TRBD1 or TRBD2 (5 bases each). Trimming pared 5 bases from V and 2 bases from J, leaving 10 bases between. Germline V gene lookup returns CDR1 LNHDA and CDR2 SQIVND (reference sequence). The CDR3 has 13 amino acids. The CDR3 coding sequence is TGTGCCAGTAGTGGGACGGTGCCCTACGAGCAGTACTTC. Protein: CASSGTVPYEQYF. Full variable domain (rest looked up from reference TRBV19 and TRBJ2-7): DGGITQSPKYLFRKEGQNVTLSCEQNLNHDAMYWYRQDPGQGLRLIYYSQIVNDFQKGDIAEGYSVSREKKESFPLTVTSAQKNPTAFYLCASSGTVPYEQYFGPGTRLTVT.

The chain has TRBV5-4 and TRBJ2-7; D is tentatively TRBD1 or TRBD2 (5 bases each). The CDR3 runs to 14 residues. Trimming pared 0 bases from V and 6 bases from J, leaving 13 bases between. CDR1 and CDR2 from the germline V gene are SGHNT and YYREEE (reference sequence). CDR3 region: CASSLAGTAGEQYF. DNA of the CDR3: TGTGCCAGCAGCTTGGCCGGGACCGCCGGCGAGCAGTACTTC. Supplemented by reference TRBV5-4 and TRBJ2-7, the full variable domain reads ETGVTQSPTHLIKTRGQQVTLRCSSQSGHNTVSWYQQALGQGPQFIFQYYREEENGRGNFPPRFSGLQFPNYSSELNVNALELDDSALYLCASSLAGTAGEQYFGPGTRLTVT.

The rearrangement links TRBV27 to TRBJ2-1, with TRBD1 matching 9 bases. The CDR3 loop spans 16 amino acids. The V gene's germline CDR1 is MNHEY and CDR2 SMNVEV (reference sequence). The trim removed 5 bases at V and 8 bases at J, leaving 13 bases unmatched. CDR3 loop: CASSLNRGLLSHEQFF. The CDR3 DNA follows: TGTGCCAGCAGTCTGAACAGGGGGCTCTTGTCCCATGAGCAGTTCTTC.

The rearrangement uses TRBV9 and TRBJ1-1; D unclear. The CDR3 sequence is 13 residues long. The V end was cut by 4 bases, the J end by 0 bases, with 7 bases between. Germline V gene data show CDR1 as SGDLS and CDR2 as YYNGEE. CDR3 sequence: CASSTELNTEAFF. As DNA, the CDR3 is TGTGCCAGCAGCACCGAGTTGAACACTGAAGCTTTCTTT.

Concerning this clone: The same CDR3 is also encoded by other DNA sequences in this sample. This chain's CDR3 is CASSQGQALNTEAFF. DNA of the CDR3: TGCGCCAGCAGCCAAGGACAGGCGCTGAACACTGAAGCTTTCTTT. The V gene is TRBV4-1, the J gene TRBJ1-1; tentative D call: TRBD1 (6 bases). Trimming stripped 1 base from V and 0 bases from J, with 9 bases between. The CDR3 loop spans 15 amino acids. CDR1 and CDR2 from the germline V gene are MGHRA and YSYEKL.

This clone was detected only once. The CDR3 spells CASSNFISNPSTDTQYF. CDR3 coding DNA: TGTGCCAGCAGCAATTTCATCAGCAACCCTTCCACAGATACGCAGTATTTT. This chain links TRBV21-1 with TRBJ2-3. TRBV21-1 is tagged as a pseudogene. The CDR3 runs to 17 residues.

This clone was recorded a few times. Other DNA sequences from this sample encode an identical CDR3 as well. The V gene is TRBV19, the J gene TRBJ1-1; D is unclear. Between the trimmed V and J ends, which lost 2 bases and 1 base, there was a span of 5 bases. Germline V gene lookup returns CDR1 LNHDA and CDR2 SQIVND (reference sequence). This CDR3 spans 13 amino acids. The CDR3 sequence is CASSIWGNTEAFF. The DNA for the CDR3 is TGTGCCAGTAGTATATGGGGGAACACTGAAGCTTTCTTT.

The genes are TRBV5-1 and TRBJ2-2; D uncertain. The CDR3 runs 13 residues. Germline V gene lookup returns CDR1 SGHRS and CDR2 YFSETQ. V lost 1 base and J 3 bases, leaving 4 bases between the germline ends. In DNA, the CDR3 is TGCGCCAGCAGCTTGCCGGACACCGGGGAGCTGTTTTTT. This encodes CASSLPDTGELFF. Drawing the rest from reference TRBV5-1 and TRBJ2-2, the complete variable domain is KAGVTQTPRYLIKTRGQQVTLSCSPISGHRSVSWYQQTPGQGLQFLFEYFSETQRNKGNFPGRFSGRQFSNSRSEMNVSTLELGDSALYLCASSLPDTGELFFGEGSRLTVL.

This clone was detected only a few times. The V gene is TRBV4-1, the J gene TRBJ1-2, with TRBD1 matching over 8 bases. The J segment lost 3 bases and the V segment lost 1 base, leaving 4 bases of the junction unmatched. Germline CDR1 MGHRA, CDR2 YSYEKL. The CDR3 contains 15 residues. The CDR3 nucleotides are TGCGCCAGCAGCCAAGTCTCGACAGGGGACTATGGCTACACCTTC. Its translation: CASSQVSTGDYGYTF.